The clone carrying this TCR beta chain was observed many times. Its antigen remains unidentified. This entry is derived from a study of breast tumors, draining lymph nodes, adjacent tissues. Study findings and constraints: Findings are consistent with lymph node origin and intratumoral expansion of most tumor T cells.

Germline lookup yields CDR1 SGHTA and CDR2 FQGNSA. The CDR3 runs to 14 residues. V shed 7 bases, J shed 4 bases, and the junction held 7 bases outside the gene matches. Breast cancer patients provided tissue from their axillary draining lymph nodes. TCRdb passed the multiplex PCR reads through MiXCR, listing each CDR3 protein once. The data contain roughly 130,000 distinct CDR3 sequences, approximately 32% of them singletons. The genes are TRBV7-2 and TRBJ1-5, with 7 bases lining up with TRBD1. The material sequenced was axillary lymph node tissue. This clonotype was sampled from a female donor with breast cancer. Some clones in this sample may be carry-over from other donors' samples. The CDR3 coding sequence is TGTGCCAGCACCCGGGACAGTCCTAATCAGCCCCAGCATTTT. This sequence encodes CASTRDSPNQPQHF.